This T cell receptor beta chain was identified during a study of cytomegalovirus exposure and HLA in healthy donors. Study context: A subsequent analysis reported that the roughly 120 validation repertoires were produced on the same platform that had also been used for the 500 to 700 first-cohort repertoires.

Whole-study results and caveats: In the roughly 120 validation repertoires, a later analysis found that first-cohort TCR clusters tended to co-occur. The study designated some 180 TCR beta chains cytomegalovirus-associated.

Turning to this clone: As yet, its antigen is unknown.

The CDR3 has 16 amino acids. Between the trimmed V and J ends, which lost 0 bases and 3 bases, there was a span of 15 bases. Germline loops: CDR1 MNHNY, CDR2 SVGAGI (reference sequence). Method: immunoSEQ multiplex PCR; TCRdb's copy keeps in-frame clones and lacks some. The sample gives approximately 200,000 clones, around 88% of which show up once; over 2.5% is in the top ten. This receptor was identified in a young woman in good health and CMV-seronegative. Sequenced sample: PBMCs. This rearrangement joins TRBV6-6 to TRBJ2-7; a weak D match, TRBD2 (6 bases). The CDR3 sequence is CASSYSASERSYEQYF. Written as DNA, the CDR3 is TGTGCCAGCAGTTACTCGGCTAGCGAGAGGAGCTACGAGCAGTACTTC.